This paragraph reports one TCR beta chain. What it binds is not known. This CDR3 is 16 amino acids long. Germline lookup yields CDR1 MGHRA and CDR2 YSYEKL. This record comes from a study of cytomegalovirus exposure and HLA in healthy donors. Study findings and constraints: Earlier findings revealed that most TCR beta V segments proved productive either about 87% or about 30% of the time.

Vbeta (60) and Jbeta (13) primers were used in the PCR. Sequencing used immunoSEQ multiplex PCR; TCRdb keeps in-frame clones, though not all of them. The sample has almost 90,000 clones; 85% are singletons. This receptor was identified in a middle-aged man in good health and CMV-seropositive. Sequenced material: PBMCs. The chain has TRBV4-1 and TRBJ2-5, with 7 bases identical to TRBD2. The J call may be incorrect, as the DNA end agrees better with TRBJ2-7. CDR3 protein: CASSRLAAQSSYEQYF. The CDR3 nucleotides are TGCGCCAGCAGCCGGCTAGCGGCCCAAAGCTCCTACGAGCAGTACTTC.